This TCR beta chain was captured by sequencing in a study of blood T cell repertoires in COVID-19. At the level of the study: Some COVID-19 samples were acute and others convalescent; all came from the United States, Italy and Spain. From T cells, B-cell-depleted T cells, or PBMCs came the material, which was cDNA or gDNA.

As handled by the study authors: Amplifying reference gene primers gave estimates of nucleated cell counts. TCRdb's table, derived via immunoSEQ multiplex PCR, lists solely in-frame clones and lacks some. From that table come the V and J calls and clone size; the DNA was used to work out D and trimming. The data contain about 97,000 clones, roughly 86% of them singletons. Germline assignment: CDR1 SNHLY and CDR2 FYNNEI. The CDR3 totals 15 residues. Trimming removed 7 bases from V and 0 bases from J, with 13 bases in between. Sequencing was performed on peripheral blood. This sequence joins TRBV2 and TRBJ2-4; D is possibly TRBD2 (6 bases). The receptor was isolated from a man aged 45-65 years with active or convalescent COVID-19. CDR3 residues: CASTEMGGAKNIQYF. The CDR3 DNA sequence: TGTGCCAGCACCGAGATGGGGGGAGCCAAAAACATTCAGTACTTC.